This is a list of T cell receptor beta chains from one sample in a study of blood T cell repertoires in COVID-19. Sequencing used immunoSEQ multiplex PCR; TCRdb keeps in-frame clones, though not all of them. The sample shows over 200,000 clones, 80% to 95% of them seen only once. The sample consisted of peripheral blood. The receptors come from a man aged 55 to 70 with COVID-19, enrolled during active disease. Both conserved end residues are part of each CDR3. The order of the fields is clone size, J gene, V gene, D gene, CDR3 protein, CDR3 DNA. A D gene is named only where the DNA matches it firmly. Some rows have no size entry. The others give once, few or many, or a class for an expanded clone.

clone_size: few
j_call: TRBJ1-4
v_call: TRBV29-1
d_call: .
cdr3_aa: CSVGTWGKLFF
cdr3_nt: TGCAGCGTGGGGACTTGGGGGAAACTGTTTTTT

clone_size: .
j_call: TRBJ1-1
v_call: TRBV30
d_call: TRBD1
cdr3_aa: CAWSVPDRVNTEAFF
cdr3_nt: TGTGCCTGGAGTGTACCCGACAGGGTGAACACTGAAGCTTTCTTT

clone_size: .
j_call: TRBJ1-4
v_call: TRBV2
d_call: .
cdr3_aa: CASSELGPPVNEKLFF
cdr3_nt: TGTGCCAGCAGTGAATTGGGCCCACCAGTTAATGAAAAACTGTTTTTT

clone_size: .
j_call: TRBJ1-5
v_call: TRBV6-2/TRBV6-3
d_call: .
cdr3_aa: CASSSPGVNQPQHF
cdr3_nt: TGTGCCAGCAGTTCCCCCGGGGTAAATCAGCCCCAGCATTTT

clone_size: once
j_call: TRBJ1-2
v_call: TRBV4-1
d_call: TRBD1
cdr3_aa: CASSRIPGQGFRGYTF
cdr3_nt: TGCGCCAGCAGCCGGATTCCGGGACAGGGATTTCGAGGCTACACCTTC

clone_size: .
j_call: TRBJ1-1
v_call: TRBV19
d_call: .
cdr3_aa: CASSNPGGATEAFF
cdr3_nt: TGTGCCAGTAGTAACCCGGGTGGGGCCACTGAAGCTTTCTTT

clone_size: .
j_call: TRBJ1-2
v_call: TRBV5-1
d_call: TRBD1
cdr3_aa: CASSPGGDYGYTF
cdr3_nt: TGCGCCAGCAGCCCAGGGGGCGACTATGGCTACACCTTC

clone_size: once
j_call: TRBJ1-1
v_call: TRBV3-1/TRBV3-2
d_call: .
cdr3_aa: CASSGSQNTEAFF
cdr3_nt: TGTGCCAGCAGCGGTAGTCAGAACACTGAAGCTTTCTTT

clone_size: .
j_call: TRBJ2-2
v_call: TRBV7-8
d_call: TRBD2
cdr3_aa: CAGLAGTPTGELFF
cdr3_nt: TGTGCGGGACTAGCGGGTACCCCTACCGGGGAGCTGTTTTTT

clone_size: .
j_call: TRBJ2-1
v_call: TRBV5-4
d_call: TRBD2
cdr3_aa: CASSLGASGIGNEQFF
cdr3_nt: TGTGCCAGCAGCTTGGGGGCTAGCGGCATAGGGAATGAGCAGTTCTTC

clone_size: .
j_call: TRBJ2-3
v_call: TRBV5-1
d_call: TRBD2
cdr3_aa: CASSFSGASTDTQYF
cdr3_nt: TGCGCCAGCAGCTTTAGCGGGGCTAGCACAGATACGCAGTATTTT

clone_size: once
j_call: TRBJ2-1
v_call: TRBV4-1
d_call: TRBD1
cdr3_aa: CASSYETGASSYNEQFF
cdr3_nt: TGCGCCAGCAGCTATGAAACAGGGGCCAGCTCCTACAATGAGCAGTTCTTC

clone_size: .
j_call: TRBJ2-1
v_call: TRBV5-4
d_call: .
cdr3_aa: CASSRTTLRGEQFF
cdr3_nt: TGTGCCAGCAGCCGGACTACCCTCCGGGGGGAGCAGTTCTTC

clone_size: once
j_call: TRBJ1-5
v_call: TRBV6-5
d_call: .
cdr3_aa: CASSYRGGQPQHF
cdr3_nt: TGTGCCAGCAGTTACAGAGGCGGGCAGCCCCAGCATTTT

clone_size: .
j_call: TRBJ2-7
v_call: TRBV3-1/TRBV3-2
d_call: TRBD2
cdr3_aa: CASSQVGSAGATYEQYF
cdr3_nt: TGTGCCAGCAGCCAAGTCGGATCAGCGGGAGCGACCTACGAGCAGTACTTC

clone_size: .
j_call: TRBJ2-1
v_call: TRBV6-6
d_call: TRBD2
cdr3_aa: CASRPSGSGNNEQFF
cdr3_nt: TGTGCCAGCAGACCGAGCGGGAGTGGCAACAATGAGCAGTTCTTC

clone_size: .
j_call: TRBJ2-7
v_call: TRBV2
d_call: .
cdr3_aa: CASSEQAYEQYF
cdr3_nt: TGTGCCAGCAGTGAACAGGCCTACGAGCAGTACTTC

clone_size: few
j_call: TRBJ1-2
v_call: TRBV18
d_call: .
cdr3_aa: CASSGTTVTGDGYTF
cdr3_nt: TGTGCCAGCTCAGGAACGACAGTCACTGGGGATGGCTACACCTTC

clone_size: .
j_call: TRBJ2-1
v_call: TRBV18
d_call: .
cdr3_aa: CASSPRSDSYNEQFF
cdr3_nt: TGTGCCAGCTCACCCCGCAGTGACTCCTACAATGAGCAGTTCTTC